This T cell receptor beta chain comes out of a study of blood T cells in healthy people across ages (dated by TCRdb to between 2015 and 2017). The study in broad terms: In model experiments, roughly one uniquely barcoded TCR beta cDNA molecule per two T cells was captured by template switching. The study measured age-related changes in TCR beta repertoire diversity using deep sequencing normalized with unique cDNA molecular identifiers. Donors were grouped into four age groups: young (average roughly 15 years), middle-aged (39), aged (approximately 58) and long-lived (around 80). To avoid experimental bias, donors of different ages were spread randomly across the sequencing lanes. The study analyzed two additional independent replicas of 1 million unique cDNA reads from the same blood draw for two donors, one aged 18 to 30 and one aged 80 or older. Results and caveats for the whole study, not just this receptor: Conclusive comparison of naive and antigen-experienced compartments was prevented by the profiling of bulk unsorted PBMCs. Observed TCR beta diversity correlated strongly with the percentage of naive T cells measured by flow cytometry. Because the CMV infection status of the donors was unknown, age-related changes in expanded clonotypes may potentially have been confounded. Observed TCR beta diversity per million T cells fell roughly linearly with age, and a significant reduction was already apparent by age around 40. Total diversity estimates from one million sequenced T cells were considered lower bounds and underestimates. Compared with the aged group, the long-lived group had more naive CD4+ T cells, fewer expanded clones and increased TCR diversity, suggesting age selection.

The cysteine opens and the phenylalanine closes a CDR3 of 15 amino acids. Only CDR3 DNA is held: 45 bases, read in frame from base 1. From the germline V gene, CDR1 is LGHNA and CDR2 is YNFKEQ. Ends trimmed: V by 6 bases, J by 4 bases; bases unmatched to a gene: 9. This clonotype was seen a handful of times. Its antigen has not been determined. There are no base qualities to consult, and no much larger clone falls within one base. Library method: 5' RACE. TCRdb names Illumina HiSeq 2500 as the instrument used. A second roughly 7 to 11 cycle PCR used a sample-barcoded 5' primer and a J-beta primer mix. A unique molecular identifier was introduced onto each TCR beta cDNA molecule by a template-switch 5' adaptor carrying 12 random nucleotides. Each sample yielded at least 2.5 million CDR3-containing paired-end reads. All of the RNA was converted into first-strand cDNA using the Mint cDNA synthesis kit, with a TRBC-specific oligonucleotide serving as the primer. All cDNA was treated with uracil-DNA glycosylase and then went through a first 18-cycle PCR with the universal primers M1SS and BC2_uni_R. The original pipeline was this. For normalization, 1 million high-quality reads were randomly selected from each sample, with every read carrying a distinct molecular identifier. Reads with shared molecular identifiers were discarded instead of being binned into consensus sequences. MiTCR, set to a Q25 quality threshold and the strictest error-elimination algorithm, was used for CDR3 identification, clonotype clustering and error correction. A nonparametric unseen species model using Euler transformation provided a lower-bound estimate of total TCR beta diversity. Clones were called with MiXCR by TCRdb after fastp trimmed the public reads at Q25, and only in-frame beta chains were retained. Rows are unified per CDR3 protein, each entry keeping the most common DNA and genes. It is TCRdb's table, rather than the study itself, that gives the V and J calls and clone size. This sample holds 2 million or so distinct CDR3 sequences; about 50% were observed only once. The leading ten clones occupy less than 2.5% of the sample.

The donors were roughly 38 Caucasian individuals from Russia, aged 6 to 90 years, who were systemically healthy. Ten milliliters of peripheral blood were collected from each donor into EDTA-treated Vacutainer tubes. Ficoll-Paque density-gradient centrifugation was used to isolate PBMCs, with at least 7 million per sample. Trizol reagent was used to extract total RNA from the PBMCs, yielding at least 6 micrograms per sample. For every donor, an aliquot of PBMCs went through flow cytometry to measure the percentages of naive CD45RAhigh/CD27high T cells. Recombination connected TRBV4-2 to TRBJ2-1, with 7 junctional bases fitting TRBD2. The receptor was isolated from a woman aged 40 to 55 in good health. Material: blood. The DNA sequence follows: TGTGCCAGCAGTTCTAAGAGCGGGGCTTACAATGAGCAGTTCTTC. This codes for CASSSKSGAYNEQFF.